The following is a T cell receptor beta chain sequence with its context. Its specificity is not known. These data come from a study of T-cell memory formation after mild COVID-19. The study's findings and limits: Clones that shrank (day 15 to 85) were balanced CD4/CD8, whereas later expanders leaned CD4+.

TCRdb used MiXCR to reprocess the 5' RACE reads, holding one entry per CDR3 protein. The sample lists under 300,000 distinct CDR3 sequences, 8% to 10% occurring once. After removal of 3 bases from V and 0 bases from J, the junction contained 5 bases not matched to a gene. This CDR3 is built from 18 residues. Per the germline V gene, CDR1 is MNHEY and CDR2 is SMNVEV (reference sequence). The material sequenced was PBMCs or a T cell subset sorted from them (not recorded which). The V gene is TRBV27, the J gene TRBJ2-6; 10 positions match TRBD2. The TCR comes from a man between 18 and 35 years old who had mild COVID-19 (a few samples of this study predate the infection). Cell type and time point are not known. The CDR3 sequence: CASSFGTSADSGANVLTF. The CDR3 nucleotides read TGTGCCAGCAGTTTCGGGACTAGCGCCGACTCTGGGGCCAACGTCCTGACTTTC.